This T cell receptor (beta chain) was retrieved from a study of chemoradiotherapy in HPV16-positive cancers. Points from the study as a whole: Functional assays defining HPV-specific T cells used only two HPV16-positive patients.

Assay used: immunoSEQ multiplex PCR; TCRdb lists only in-frame clones, some missing. The repertoire includes 870 or so clones, roughly 34% of them detected once, and around 14% sits in the top ten. This clone was seen once. Its antigen is not known. The CDR3 runs to 16 residues. CDR1 and CDR2 from the germline V gene are SGHRS and YFSETQ. The V and J ends lost 8 bases and 12 bases respectively, with 27 bases between them. The clonotype originates from a human donor with HPV-associated anogenital cancer. This material was obtained from a patient who underwent chemoradiotherapy. The rearrangement joins TRBV5-1 to TRBJ1-6; perhaps TRBD1 as D (6 bases). CDR3 DNA sequence: TGCGCCAGTAGTGGATCCGGGGTAGGGGGGGGACAACCCCTCCACTTT. This gives the protein CASSGSGVGGGQPLHF.